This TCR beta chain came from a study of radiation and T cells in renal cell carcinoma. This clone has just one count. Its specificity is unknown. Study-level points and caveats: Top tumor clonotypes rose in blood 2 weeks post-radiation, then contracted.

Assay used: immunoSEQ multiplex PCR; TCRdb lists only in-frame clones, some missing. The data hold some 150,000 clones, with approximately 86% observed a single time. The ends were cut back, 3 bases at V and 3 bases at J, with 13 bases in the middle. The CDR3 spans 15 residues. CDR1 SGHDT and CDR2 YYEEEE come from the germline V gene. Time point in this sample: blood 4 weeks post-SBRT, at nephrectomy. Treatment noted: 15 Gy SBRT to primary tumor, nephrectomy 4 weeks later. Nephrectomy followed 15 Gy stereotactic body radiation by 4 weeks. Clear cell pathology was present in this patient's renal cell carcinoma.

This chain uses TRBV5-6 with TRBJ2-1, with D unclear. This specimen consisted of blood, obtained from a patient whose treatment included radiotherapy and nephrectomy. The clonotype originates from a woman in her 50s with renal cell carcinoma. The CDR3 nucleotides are TGTGCCAGCAGCTATGGGAACAGCTACTACAATGAGCAGTTCTTC. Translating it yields CASSYGNSYYNEQFF.